This TCR beta chain emerged from a study of metastatic and nonmetastatic thyroid tumors. All patients reached thyroid surgery having received no treatment beforehand. TCRdb ran MiXCR on the PCR reads. The sample contains some 83,000 clones, roughly an eighth of which appear only once. Judged by abundance, this clone is medium-sized. CDR1 and CDR2 (germline): MNHEY, SMNVEV (reference sequence). This CDR3 region has 14 residues. V lost 6 bases, J lost 4 bases, and 6 bases stayed unmatched. The sequenced sample was tumor tissue. This clonotype originated in a female donor with papillary thyroid cancer or a benign thyroid nodule (not recorded which). Some clones in this sample may be carry-over from other donors' samples. The J gene is TRBJ2-7, the V gene TRBV27; 10 bases align to TRBD2. This chain's CDR3 is CASRLAGRVYEQYF. The CDR3 region has the DNA TGTGCCAGCAGACTAGCGGGAAGGGTGTACGAGCAGTACTTC.